The T cell receptor beta chain described here comes from a study of OX40 agonist ivuxolimab in advanced cancers. Findings of the study overall: Dose levels from 0.1 to 3.0 mg/kg saw CD4+ and CD8+ blood T cells expand clonally by week 6.

Sequencing was performed with immunoSEQ multiplex PCR; in TCRdb, only in-frame clones are kept and a portion is missing. The table shows about 69,000 clones, with almost 90% occurring only once. Of note for this clone: Its antigen remains unidentified.

The input for sequencing was CD4+ or CD8+ T cells sorted from blood, taken in a trial of the OX40 agonist ivuxolimab. The TCR sequence derives from an adult with an advanced solid tumor such as melanoma, head and neck, liver or kidney cancer.

CDR3 coding DNA: TGTGCCAGCAGCAAAAATGGGTTCAATGGCTACACCTTC. Encoded protein: CASSKNGFNGYTF. J is TRBJ1-2 and V is TRBV7-9; D unclear. This CDR3 is built from 13 residues. V gave up 5 bases and J gave up 6 bases, with 13 bases separating them. Per the germline V gene, CDR1 is SEHNR and CDR2 is FQNEAQ (reference sequence). The full variable domain, completed using reference TRBV7-9 and TRBJ1-2, is DTGVSQNPRHKITKRGQNVTFRCDPISEHNRLYWYRQTLGQGPEFLTYFQNEAQLEKSRLLSDRFSAERPKGSFSTLEIQRTEQGDSAMYLCASSKNGFNGYTFGSGTRLTVV.